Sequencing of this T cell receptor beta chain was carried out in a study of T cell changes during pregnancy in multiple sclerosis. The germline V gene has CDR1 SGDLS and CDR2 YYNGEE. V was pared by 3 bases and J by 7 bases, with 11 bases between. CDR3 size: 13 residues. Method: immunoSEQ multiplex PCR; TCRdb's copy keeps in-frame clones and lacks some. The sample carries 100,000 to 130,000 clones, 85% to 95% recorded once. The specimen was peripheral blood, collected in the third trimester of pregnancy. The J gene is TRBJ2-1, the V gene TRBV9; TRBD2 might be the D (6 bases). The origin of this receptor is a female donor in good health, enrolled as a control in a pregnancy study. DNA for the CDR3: TGTGCCAGCAGCGACGGACTAAGGAATGAGCAGTTCTTC. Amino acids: CASSDGLRNEQFF.